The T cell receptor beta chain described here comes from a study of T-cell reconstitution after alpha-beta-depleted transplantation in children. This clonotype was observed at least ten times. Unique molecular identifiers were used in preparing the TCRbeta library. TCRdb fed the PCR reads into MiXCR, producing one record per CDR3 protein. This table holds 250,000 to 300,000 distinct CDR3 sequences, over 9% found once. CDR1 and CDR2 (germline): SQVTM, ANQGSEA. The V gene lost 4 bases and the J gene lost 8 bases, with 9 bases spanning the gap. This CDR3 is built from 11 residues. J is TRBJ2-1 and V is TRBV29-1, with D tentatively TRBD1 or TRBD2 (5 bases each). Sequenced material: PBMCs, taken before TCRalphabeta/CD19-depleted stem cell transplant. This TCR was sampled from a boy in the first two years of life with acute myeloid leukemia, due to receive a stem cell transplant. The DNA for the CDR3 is TGCAGCGTTGGTAGAGGGGATGAGCAGTTCTTC. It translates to CSVGRGDEQFF.